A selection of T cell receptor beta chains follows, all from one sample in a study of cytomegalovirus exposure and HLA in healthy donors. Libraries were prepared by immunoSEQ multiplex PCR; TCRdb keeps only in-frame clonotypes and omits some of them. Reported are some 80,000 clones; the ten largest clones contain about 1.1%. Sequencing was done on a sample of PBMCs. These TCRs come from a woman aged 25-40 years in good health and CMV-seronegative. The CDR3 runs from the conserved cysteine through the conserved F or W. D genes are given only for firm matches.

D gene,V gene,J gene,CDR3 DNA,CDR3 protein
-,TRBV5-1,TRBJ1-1,TGCGCCAGCAACCCGGCGGGCATGAACACTGAAGCTTTCTTT,CASNPAGMNTEAFF
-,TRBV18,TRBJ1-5,TGTGCCAGCTCACCCGGCGCGGGTAATCAGCCCCAGCATTTT,CASSPGAGNQPQHF
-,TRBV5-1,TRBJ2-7,TGCGCCAGCAGCCGCGCAGGACAAGCCTACGAGCAGTACTTC,CASSRAGQAYEQYF
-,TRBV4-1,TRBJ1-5,TGCGCCAGCAGCCAGGGGAGGGTTAATCAGCCCCAGCATTTT,CASSQGRVNQPQHF
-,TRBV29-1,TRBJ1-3,TGCAGCGTAGAGGATTTCGGAAACACCATATATTTT,CSVEDFGNTIYF
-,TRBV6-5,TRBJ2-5,TGTGCCGGCAGTCTTGGACGAGGGGAGACCCAGTACTTC,CAGSLGRGETQYF
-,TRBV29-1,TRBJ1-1,TGCAGCGTAATACTTCTGAACACTGAAGCTTTCTTT,CSVILLNTEAFF
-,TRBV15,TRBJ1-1,TGTGCCACCAGCAGGTGGGGGAGGGCCCGGAGCACTCATGAAGCTTTCTTT,CATSRWGRARSTHEAFF
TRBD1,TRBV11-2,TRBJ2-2,TGTGCCAGCAGCTCGGGACAGTTGGGTTTCTCCGGGGAGCTGTTTTTT,CASSSGQLGFSGELFF
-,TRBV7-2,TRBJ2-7,TGTGCCAGCAGCTCCCCGGACTGGTCTCTGCCGTACGAGCAGTACTTC,CASSSPDWSLPYEQYF
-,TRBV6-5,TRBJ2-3,TGTGCCAGCAGCCCCACCAGTTTCGCAGATACGCAGTATTTT,CASSPTSFADTQYF
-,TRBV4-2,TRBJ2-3,TGTGCCAGCAGCCCTAGAAGCGGGGATACGCAGTATTTT,CASSPRSGDTQYF
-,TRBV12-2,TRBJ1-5,TGTGCAAGACAGGGCAATCAGCCCCAGCATTTT,CARQGNQPQHF
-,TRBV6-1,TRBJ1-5,TGTGCCAGCAGTGATTATCAGGGTATCAATCAGCCCCAGCATTTT,CASSDYQGINQPQHF
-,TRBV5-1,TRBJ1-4,TGCGCCAGCAGCTTGAGGGGGACGAAGCCGGGTGAAAAACTGTTTTTT,CASSLRGTKPGEKLFF
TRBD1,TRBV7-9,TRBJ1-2,TGTGCCAGCAGCTCGGGACAGGGGGTTGAAGGCTACACCTTC,CASSSGQGVEGYTF
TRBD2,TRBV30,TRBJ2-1,TGTGCCTGGACCATAGGTAGCGGGGGGCCCGACAATGAGCAGTTCTTC,CAWTIGSGGPDNEQFF
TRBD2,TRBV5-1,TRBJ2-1,TGCGCCAGCAGCCTTACTAGCGGGGGCTACAATGAGCAGTTCTTC,CASSLTSGGYNEQFF
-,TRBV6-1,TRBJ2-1,TGTGCCAGCAGTGAAGCTAGCGGCTCCGACAATGAGCAGTTCTTC,CASSEASGSDNEQFF
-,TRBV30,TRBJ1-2,TGTGCCTGGAGTGTCGGAGGCAGGGGCTACACCTTC,CAWSVGGRGYTF
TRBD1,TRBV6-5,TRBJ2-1,TGTGCCAGCAGTGAACCGGGACAGGGGCCTGAGCAGTTCTTC,CASSEPGQGPEQFF
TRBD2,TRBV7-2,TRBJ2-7,TGTGCCAGCAGCCCCTCCGCGGGGGGCTACGAGCAGTACTTC,CASSPSAGGYEQYF
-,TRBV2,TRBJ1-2,TGTGCCAGCAGTGAAGATTCTAGGTTCTCGTTGGGCTACACCTTC,CASSEDSRFSLGYTF
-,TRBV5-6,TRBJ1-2,TGTGACAGCAGCCTAGACAGGAACTATGGCTACACCTTC,CDSSLDRNYGYTF
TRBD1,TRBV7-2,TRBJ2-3,TGTGCCAGCAGCTTGAGGATAAGGGACAGTAAGAATACGCAGTATTTT,CASSLRIRDSKNTQYF
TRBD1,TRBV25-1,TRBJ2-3,TGTGCCAGCAGCGCCGGGACAGCGAACACAGATACGCAGTATTTT,CASSAGTANTDTQYF
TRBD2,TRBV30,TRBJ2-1,TGTGCCTGGAGCGTTGGGACTAGCGTCCACAATGAGCAGTTCTTC,CAWSVGTSVHNEQFF
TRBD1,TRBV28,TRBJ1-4,TGTGCCAGCAGTTCCCCCGACAGGGATCTGTATGAAAAACTGTTTTTT,CASSSPDRDLYEKLFF
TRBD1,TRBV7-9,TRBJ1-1,TGTGCCAGCAGCCACGGGACAGGGGGCCTCAGGACTGAAGCTTTCTTT,CASSHGTGGLRTEAFF
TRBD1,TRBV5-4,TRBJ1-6,TGTGCCAGCAGCTTGGCCCCTACAGGGGTGAGGAATTCACCCCTCCACTTT,CASSLAPTGVRNSPLHF
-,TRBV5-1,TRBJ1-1,TGCGCCAGCAGCCCAGGGGCTGGGTCTGAAGCTTTCTTT,CASSPGAGSEAFF
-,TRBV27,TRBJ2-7,TGTGCCAGCAGTAGTACGACAGGCGGCGAGCAGTACTTC,CASSSTTGGEQYF
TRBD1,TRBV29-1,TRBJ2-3,TGCAGCGTCCGGACAGGAATTAGCACAGATACGCAGTATTTT,CSVRTGISTDTQYF
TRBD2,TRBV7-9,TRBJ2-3,TGTGCCAGCAGCTCACTAGCGGGGGGGTCTCTTAGCACAGATACGCAGTATTTT,CASSSLAGGSLSTDTQYF
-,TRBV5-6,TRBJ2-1,TGTGCCAGCAGTAAGGGGACCCTAGCGAGGGAGGCGCAGTTCTTC,CASSKGTLAREAQFF
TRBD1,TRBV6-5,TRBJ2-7,TGTGCCAGCAGAGGACAGGGGTCCTACGAGCAGTACTTC,CASRGQGSYEQYF
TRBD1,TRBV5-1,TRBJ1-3,TGCGCCAGCAGCATACAGGGGACTGGAAACACCATATATTTT,CASSIQGTGNTIYF
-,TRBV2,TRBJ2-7,TGTGCCAGCACAGGGTCTATTCCCTACGGGCAGTACTTC,CASTGSIPYGQYF
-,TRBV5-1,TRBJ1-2,TGCGCCAGCAGCAAGGACAGCTATGGCTACACCTTC,CASSKDSYGYTF
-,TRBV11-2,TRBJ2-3,TGTGCCAGCAGCTTAGGAAAGTCCAGGGATACGCAGTATTTT,CASSLGKSRDTQYF
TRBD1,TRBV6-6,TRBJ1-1,TGTGCCAGCACCCGAGACAGGGGTTCCCCTGAAGCTTTCTTT,CASTRDRGSPEAFF
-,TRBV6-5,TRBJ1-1,TGTGCCAGCAGCCTCCGGGGGGGGAGGACTGAAGCTTTCTTT,CASSLRGGRTEAFF
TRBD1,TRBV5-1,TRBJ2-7,TGCGCCAGCCGAAGGACAGGGACCTACGAGCAGTACTTC,CASRRTGTYEQYF
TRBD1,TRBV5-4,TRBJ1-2,TGTGCCAGCAGCCAGCTGGGACAGGACGAACCTGGCTACACCTTC,CASSQLGQDEPGYTF
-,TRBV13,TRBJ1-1,TGTGCCAGCAGCTTTCTCCGGCAGGGAGGCGCTGAAGCTTTCTTT,CASSFLRQGGAEAFF
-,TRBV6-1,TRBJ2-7,TGTGCCAGCAGTGAAGATGGGGGGTCCGGATACGAGCAGTACTTC,CASSEDGGSGYEQYF
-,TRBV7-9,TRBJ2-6,TGTGCCAGCAGCTTTACGGTGAGCTCTGGGGCCAACGTCCTGACTTTC,CASSFTVSSGANVLTF
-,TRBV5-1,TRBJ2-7,TGCGCCAGCAGCCCCAACCCGCTAGCCGCCTACGAGCAGTCCTTC,CASSPNPLAAYEQSF
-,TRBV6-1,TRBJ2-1,TGTGCCAGCAGTGAATTAGTAAACTCCGACAATGAGCAGTTCTTC,CASSELVNSDNEQFF
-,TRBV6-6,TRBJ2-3,TGTGCCAGCAGTAACACCGCAGATACGCAGTATTTT,CASSNTADTQYF
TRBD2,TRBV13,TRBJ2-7,TGTGCCAGCAGCTCGGGACTAGCGGGGAGAGAGCAGTACTTC,CASSSGLAGREQYF
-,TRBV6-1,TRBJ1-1,TGTGCCAGCAGTGAAGTAGGGGAAGTAACTGAAGCTTTCTTT,CASSEVGEVTEAFF
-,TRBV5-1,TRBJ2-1,TGCGCCAGCAGCTTGGACTATGAGCAGTTCTTC,CASSLDYEQFF